This TCR beta chain appears in the sequencing data of a study of shared clonotypes between healthy human individuals. Using immunoSEQ multiplex PCR, the repertoire was profiled, and TCRdb retains in-frame clones only, with some absent. This sample carries more than 2 million clones, about 95% of them seen once, and the ten largest clones take 0.85% to 1.2%. The V and J ends lost 5 bases and 2 bases, in that order; junction bases with no gene match: 4. Germline lookup yields CDR1 LNHDA and CDR2 SQIVND (reference sequence). The CDR3 is 17 amino acids. Only CD45RO-negative cells positively selected for CCR7 counted as naive CD8 cells, so terminally differentiated effector memory CD45RA+ cells were excluded.

The TCR was taken from a man between 18 and 35 years old in good health. This chain connects TRBV19 to TRBJ2-4, with 15 bases fitting TRBD2. Sequenced sample: naive CD8+ T cells sorted from blood. The CDR3 DNA follows: TGTGCCAGTAGTTTAGGACTAGCGGGAGGGCCCAAAAACATTCAGTACTTC. It translates to CASSLGLAGGPKNIQYF.